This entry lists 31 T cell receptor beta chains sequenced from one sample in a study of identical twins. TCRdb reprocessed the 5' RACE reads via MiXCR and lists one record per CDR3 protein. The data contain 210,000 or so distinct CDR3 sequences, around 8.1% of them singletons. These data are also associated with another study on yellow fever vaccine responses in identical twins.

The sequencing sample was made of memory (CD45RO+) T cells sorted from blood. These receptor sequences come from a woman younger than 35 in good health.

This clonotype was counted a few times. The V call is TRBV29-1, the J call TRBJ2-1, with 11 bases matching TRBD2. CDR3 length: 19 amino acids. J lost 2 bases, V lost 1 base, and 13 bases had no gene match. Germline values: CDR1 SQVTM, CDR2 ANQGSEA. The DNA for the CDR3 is TGCAGCGTTGAAGTCCCCCTAGCGGGGGGCAACTACCCCTACAATGAGCAGTTCTTC. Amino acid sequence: CSVEVPLAGGNYPYNEQFF.

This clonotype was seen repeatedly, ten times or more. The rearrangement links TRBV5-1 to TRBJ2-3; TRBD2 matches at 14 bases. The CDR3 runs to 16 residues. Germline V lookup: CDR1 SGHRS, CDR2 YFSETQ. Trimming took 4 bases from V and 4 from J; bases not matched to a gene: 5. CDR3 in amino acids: CASSTGTSGSADTQYF. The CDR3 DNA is TGCGCCAGCAGCACGGGGACTAGCGGGAGTGCAGATACGCAGTATTTT.

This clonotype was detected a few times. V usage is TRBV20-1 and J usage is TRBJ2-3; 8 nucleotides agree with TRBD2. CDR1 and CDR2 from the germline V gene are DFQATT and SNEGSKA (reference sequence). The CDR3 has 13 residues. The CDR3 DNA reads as TGCGGTCCCGCGGCGGGAGGAAGAGATACGCAGTATTTT. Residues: CGPAAGGRDTQYF.

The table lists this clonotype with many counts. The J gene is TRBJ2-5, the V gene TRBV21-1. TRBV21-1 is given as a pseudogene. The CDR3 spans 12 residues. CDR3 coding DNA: TGTGCCAGCAGCAAAGTGGGAGAGACCCAGTACTTC. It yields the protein CASSKVGETQYF.

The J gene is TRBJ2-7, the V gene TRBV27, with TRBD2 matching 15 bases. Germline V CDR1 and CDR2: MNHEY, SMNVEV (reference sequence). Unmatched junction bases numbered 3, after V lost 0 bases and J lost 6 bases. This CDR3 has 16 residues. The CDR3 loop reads CASSLSRGLAGGEQYF. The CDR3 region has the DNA TGTGCCAGCAGTTTATCCAGGGGACTAGCGGGAGGCGAGCAGTACTTC.

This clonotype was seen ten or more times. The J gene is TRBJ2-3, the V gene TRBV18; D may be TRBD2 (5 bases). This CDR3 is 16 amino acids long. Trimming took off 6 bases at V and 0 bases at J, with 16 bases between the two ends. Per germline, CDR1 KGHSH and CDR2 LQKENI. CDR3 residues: CASSPRETISTDTQYF. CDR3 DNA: TGTGCCAGCTCTCCGAGGGAGACGATTAGCACAGATACGCAGTATTTT.

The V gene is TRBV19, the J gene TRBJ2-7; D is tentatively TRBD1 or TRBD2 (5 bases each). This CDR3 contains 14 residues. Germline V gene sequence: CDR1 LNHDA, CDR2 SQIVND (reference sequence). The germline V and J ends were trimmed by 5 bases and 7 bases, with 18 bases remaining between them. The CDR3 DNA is TGTGCCAGTAGTGGTAAGGGGAGAGCGAAGGAGCAGTACTTC. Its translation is CASSGKGRAKEQYF.

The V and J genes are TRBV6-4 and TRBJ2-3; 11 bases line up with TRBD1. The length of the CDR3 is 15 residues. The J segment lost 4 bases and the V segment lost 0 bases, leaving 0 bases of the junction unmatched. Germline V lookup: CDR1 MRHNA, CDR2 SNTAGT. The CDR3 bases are TGTGCCAGCAGTGACTCGGGACAGGGGGCAGATACGCAGTATTTT. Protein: CASSDSGQGADTQYF.

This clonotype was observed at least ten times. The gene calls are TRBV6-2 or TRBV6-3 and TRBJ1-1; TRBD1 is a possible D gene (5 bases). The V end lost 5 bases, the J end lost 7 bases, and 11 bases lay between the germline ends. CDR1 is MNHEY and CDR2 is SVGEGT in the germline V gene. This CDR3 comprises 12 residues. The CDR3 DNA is TGTGCCAGCAGTGGGGGACGGATTGAAGCTTTCTTT. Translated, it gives CASSGGRIEAFF.

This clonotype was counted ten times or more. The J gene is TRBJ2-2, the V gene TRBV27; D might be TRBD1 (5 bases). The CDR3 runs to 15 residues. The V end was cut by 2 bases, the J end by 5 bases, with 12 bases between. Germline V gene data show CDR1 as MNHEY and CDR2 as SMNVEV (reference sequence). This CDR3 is CASSLNSRVTGELFF. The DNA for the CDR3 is TGTGCCAGCAGTTTAAATTCCAGGGTAACCGGGGAGCTGTTTTTT.

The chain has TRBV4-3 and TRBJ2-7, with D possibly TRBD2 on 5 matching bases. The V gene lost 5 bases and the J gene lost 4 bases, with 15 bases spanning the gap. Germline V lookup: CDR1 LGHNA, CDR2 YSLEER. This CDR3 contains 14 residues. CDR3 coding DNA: TGCGCCAGCAGCGTCGGGGTGATCGGGTACGAGCAGTACTTC. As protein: CASSVGVIGYEQYF.

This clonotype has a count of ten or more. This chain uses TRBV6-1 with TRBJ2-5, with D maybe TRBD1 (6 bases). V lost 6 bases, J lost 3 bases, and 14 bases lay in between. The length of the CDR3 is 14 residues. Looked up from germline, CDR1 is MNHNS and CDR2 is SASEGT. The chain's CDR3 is CASRPGQIKETQYF. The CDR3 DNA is TGTGCCAGCAGACCTGGACAGATTAAAGAGACCCAGTACTTC.

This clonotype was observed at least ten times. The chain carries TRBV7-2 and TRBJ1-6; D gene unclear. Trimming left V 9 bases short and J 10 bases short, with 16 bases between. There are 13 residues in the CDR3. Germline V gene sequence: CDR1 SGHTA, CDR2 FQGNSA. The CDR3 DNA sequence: TGTGCCAGTATAGGAGGTTTTGGATCACCCCTCCACTTT. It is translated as CASIGGFGSPLHF.

CDR3 in amino acids: CASSPIGNTEAFF. The CDR3 bases are TGTGCCAGCTCACCAATAGGTAACACTGAAGCTTTCTTT. This chain uses TRBV18 with TRBJ1-1; D is uncertain. Germline V gene sequence: CDR1 KGHSH, CDR2 LQKENI. Trimming cost V 2 bases and J 2 bases, with 6 bases left between them. The CDR3 has 13 residues.

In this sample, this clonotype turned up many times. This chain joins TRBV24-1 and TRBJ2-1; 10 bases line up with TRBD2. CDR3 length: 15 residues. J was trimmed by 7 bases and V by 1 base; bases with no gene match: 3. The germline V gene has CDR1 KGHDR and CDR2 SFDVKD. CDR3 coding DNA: TGTGCCACCAGTGATTTAGCGGGGGGGAGGAATGAGCAGTTCTTC. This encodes CATSDLAGGRNEQFF.

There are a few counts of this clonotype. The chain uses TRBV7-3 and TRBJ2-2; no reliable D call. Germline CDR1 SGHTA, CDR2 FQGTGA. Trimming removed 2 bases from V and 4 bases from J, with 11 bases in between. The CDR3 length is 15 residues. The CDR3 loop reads CASSLLASRTGELFF. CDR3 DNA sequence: TGTGCCAGCAGCTTACTCGCTAGTCGCACCGGGGAGCTGTTTTTT. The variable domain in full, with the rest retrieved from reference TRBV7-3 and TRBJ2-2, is GAGVSQTPSNKVTEKGKYVELRCDPISGHTALYWYRQSLGQGPEFLIYFQGTGAADDSGLPNDRFFAVRPEGSVSTLKIQRTERGDSAVYLCASSLLASRTGELFFGEGSRLTVL.

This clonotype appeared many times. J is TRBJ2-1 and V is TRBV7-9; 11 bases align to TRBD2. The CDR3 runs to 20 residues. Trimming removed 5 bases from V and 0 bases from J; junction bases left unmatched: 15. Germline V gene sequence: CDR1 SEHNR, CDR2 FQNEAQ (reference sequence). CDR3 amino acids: CASSQRLAGTRGSSYNEQFF. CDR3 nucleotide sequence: TGTGCCAGCAGCCAACGACTAGCGGGGACTCGGGGCAGCTCCTACAATGAGCAGTTCTTC.

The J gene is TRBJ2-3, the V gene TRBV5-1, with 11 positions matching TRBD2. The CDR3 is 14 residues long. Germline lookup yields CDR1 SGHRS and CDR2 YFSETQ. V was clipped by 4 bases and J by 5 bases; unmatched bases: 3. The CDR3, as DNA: TGCGCCAGCAGCCACGGACTAGCGGGAGATACGCAGTATTTT. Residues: CASSHGLAGDTQYF.

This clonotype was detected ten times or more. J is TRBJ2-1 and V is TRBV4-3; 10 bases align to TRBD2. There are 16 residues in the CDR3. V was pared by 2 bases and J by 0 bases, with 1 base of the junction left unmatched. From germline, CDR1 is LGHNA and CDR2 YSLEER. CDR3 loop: CASSQRLAGSYNEQFF. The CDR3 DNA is TGCGCCAGCAGCCAAAGACTAGCGGGCTCCTACAATGAGCAGTTCTTC.

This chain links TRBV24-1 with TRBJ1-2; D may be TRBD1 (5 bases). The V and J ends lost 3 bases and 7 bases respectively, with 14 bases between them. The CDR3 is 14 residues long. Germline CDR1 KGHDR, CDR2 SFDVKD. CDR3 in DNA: TGTGCCACCAGTGATAATGGGGGACTAGGTGGCTACACCTTC. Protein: CATSDNGGLGGYTF.

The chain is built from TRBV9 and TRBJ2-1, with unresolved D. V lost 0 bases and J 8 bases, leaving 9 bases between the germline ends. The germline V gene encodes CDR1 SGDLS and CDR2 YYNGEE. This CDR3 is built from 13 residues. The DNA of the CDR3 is TGTGCCAGCAGCGTAGCGTCTCTCGATGAGCAGTTCTTC. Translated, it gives CASSVASLDEQFF.

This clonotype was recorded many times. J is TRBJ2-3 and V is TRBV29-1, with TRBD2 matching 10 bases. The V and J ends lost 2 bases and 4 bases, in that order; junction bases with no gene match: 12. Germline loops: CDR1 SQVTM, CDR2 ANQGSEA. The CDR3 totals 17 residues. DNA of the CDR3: TGCAGCGTTGAATCTTCCAAGCGGGGGGGGATAGCAGATACGCAGTATTTT. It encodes CSVESSKRGGIADTQYF.

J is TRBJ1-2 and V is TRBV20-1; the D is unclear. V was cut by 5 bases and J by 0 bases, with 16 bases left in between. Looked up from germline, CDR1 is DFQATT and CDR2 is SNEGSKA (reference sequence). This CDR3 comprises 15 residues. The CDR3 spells CSAVEQAFSNYGYTF. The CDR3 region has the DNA TGCAGTGCTGTCGAGCAGGCGTTTTCTAACTATGGCTACACCTTC.

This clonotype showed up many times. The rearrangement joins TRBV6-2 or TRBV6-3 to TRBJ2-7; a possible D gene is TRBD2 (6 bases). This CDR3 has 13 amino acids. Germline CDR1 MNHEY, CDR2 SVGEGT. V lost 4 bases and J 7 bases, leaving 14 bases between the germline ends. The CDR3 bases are TGTGCCAGCAGTTTGGTCCGAGGACTAGAGCAGTACTTC. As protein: CASSLVRGLEQYF.

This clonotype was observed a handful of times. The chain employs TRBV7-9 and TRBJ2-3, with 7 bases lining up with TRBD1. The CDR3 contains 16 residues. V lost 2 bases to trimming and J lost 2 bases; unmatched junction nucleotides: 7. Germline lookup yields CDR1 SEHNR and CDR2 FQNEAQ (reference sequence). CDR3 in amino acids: CASSLRQGRFTDTQYF. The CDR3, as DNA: TGTGCCAGCAGCTTAAGACAGGGTCGATTCACAGATACGCAGTATTTT. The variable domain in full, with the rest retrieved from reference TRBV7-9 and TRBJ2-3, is DTGVSQNPRHKITKRGQNVTFRCDPISEHNRLYWYRQTLGQGPEFLTYFQNEAQLEKSRLLSDRFSAERPKGSFSTLEIQRTEQGDSAMYLCASSLRQGRFTDTQYFGPGTRLTVL.

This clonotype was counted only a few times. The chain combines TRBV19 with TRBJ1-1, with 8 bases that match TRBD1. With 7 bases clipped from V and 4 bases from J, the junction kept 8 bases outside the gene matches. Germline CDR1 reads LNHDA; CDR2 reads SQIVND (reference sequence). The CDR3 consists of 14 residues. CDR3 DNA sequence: TGTGCCAGTAAAACGGACAGGGCGCGCACTGAAGCTTTCTTT. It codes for CASKTDRARTEAFF. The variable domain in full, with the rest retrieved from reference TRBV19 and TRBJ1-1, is DGGITQSPKYLFRKEGQNVTLSCEQNLNHDAMYWYRQDPGQGLRLIYYSQIVNDFQKGDIAEGYSVSREKKESFPLTVTSAQKNPTAFYLCASKTDRARTEAFFGQGTRLTVV.

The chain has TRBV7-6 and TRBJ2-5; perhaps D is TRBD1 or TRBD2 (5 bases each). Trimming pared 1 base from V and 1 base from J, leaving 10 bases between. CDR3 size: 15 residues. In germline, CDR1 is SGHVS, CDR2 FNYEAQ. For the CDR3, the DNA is TGTGCCAGCAGCTTAGATTTGGGGACCCAAGAGACCCAGTACTTC. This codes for CASSLDLGTQETQYF.

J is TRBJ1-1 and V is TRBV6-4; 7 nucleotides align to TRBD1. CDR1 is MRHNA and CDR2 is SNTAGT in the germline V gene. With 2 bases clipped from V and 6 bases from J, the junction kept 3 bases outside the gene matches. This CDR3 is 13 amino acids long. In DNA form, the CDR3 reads TGTGCCAGCAGTGACGGAGACAGGGCTGAAGCTTTCTTT. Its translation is CASSDGDRAEAFF.

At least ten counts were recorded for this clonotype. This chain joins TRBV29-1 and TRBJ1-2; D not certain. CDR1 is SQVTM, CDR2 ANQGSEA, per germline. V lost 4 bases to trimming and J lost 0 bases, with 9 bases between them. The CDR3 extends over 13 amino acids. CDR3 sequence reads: CSVGGGTNYGYTF. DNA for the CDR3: TGCAGCGTTGGAGGTGGGACTAACTATGGCTACACCTTC.

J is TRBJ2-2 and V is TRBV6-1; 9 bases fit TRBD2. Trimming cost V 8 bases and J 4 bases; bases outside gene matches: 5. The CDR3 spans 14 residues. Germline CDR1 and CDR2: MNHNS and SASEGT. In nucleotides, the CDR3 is TGTGCCAGCGAGCTAGCGGGGTTCACCGGGGAGCTGTTTTTT. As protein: CASELAGFTGELFF.

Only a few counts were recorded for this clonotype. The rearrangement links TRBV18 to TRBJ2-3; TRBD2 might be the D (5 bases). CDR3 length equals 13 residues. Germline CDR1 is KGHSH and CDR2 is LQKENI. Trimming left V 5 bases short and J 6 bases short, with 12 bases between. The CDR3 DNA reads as TGTGCCAGCTCATATGGGAGTGTGGATACGCAGTATTTT. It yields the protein CASSYGSVDTQYF. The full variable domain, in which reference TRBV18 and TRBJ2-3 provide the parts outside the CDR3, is NAGVMQNPRHLVRRRGQEARLRCSPMKGHSHVYWYRQLPEEGLKFMVYLQKENIIDESGMPKERFSAEFPKEGPSILRIQQVVRGDSAAYFCASSYGSVDTQYFGPGTRLTVL.